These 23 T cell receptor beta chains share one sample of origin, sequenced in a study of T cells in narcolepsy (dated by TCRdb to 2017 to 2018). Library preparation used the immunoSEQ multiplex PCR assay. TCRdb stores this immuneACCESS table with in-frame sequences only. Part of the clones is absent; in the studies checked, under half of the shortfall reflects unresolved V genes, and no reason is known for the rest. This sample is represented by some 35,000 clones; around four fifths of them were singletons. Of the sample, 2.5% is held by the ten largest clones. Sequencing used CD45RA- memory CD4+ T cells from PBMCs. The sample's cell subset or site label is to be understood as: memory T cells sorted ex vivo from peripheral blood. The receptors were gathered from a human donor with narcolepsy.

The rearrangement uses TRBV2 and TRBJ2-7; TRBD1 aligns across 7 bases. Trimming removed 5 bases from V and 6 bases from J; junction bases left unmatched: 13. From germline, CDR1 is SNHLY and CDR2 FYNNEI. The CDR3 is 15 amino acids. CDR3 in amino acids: CASSQETGPAVEQYF. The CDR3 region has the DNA TGTGCCAGCAGTCAAGAGACAGGGCCAGCAGTCGAGCAGTACTTC.

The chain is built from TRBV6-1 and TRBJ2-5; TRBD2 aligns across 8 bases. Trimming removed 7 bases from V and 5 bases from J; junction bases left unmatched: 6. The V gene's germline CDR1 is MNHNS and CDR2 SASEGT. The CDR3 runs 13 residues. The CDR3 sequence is CASKSPGGETQYF. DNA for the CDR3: TGTGCCAGCAAAAGTCCGGGAGGGGAGACCCAGTACTTC.

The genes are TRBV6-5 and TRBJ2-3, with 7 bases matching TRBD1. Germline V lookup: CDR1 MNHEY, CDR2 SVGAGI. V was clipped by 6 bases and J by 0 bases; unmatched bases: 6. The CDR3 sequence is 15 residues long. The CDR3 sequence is CASSHRGTSTDTQYF. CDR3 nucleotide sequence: TGTGCCAGCAGCCACAGGGGAACCAGCACAGATACGCAGTATTTT.

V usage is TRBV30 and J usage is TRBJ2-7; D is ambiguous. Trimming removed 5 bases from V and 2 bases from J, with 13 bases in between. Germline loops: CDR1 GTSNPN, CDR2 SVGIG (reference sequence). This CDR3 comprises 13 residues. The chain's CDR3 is CAWGQGYPYEQYF. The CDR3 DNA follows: TGTGCCTGGGGCCAAGGGTACCCCTACGAGCAGTACTTC.

The CDR3 loop is CASSSTNSNQPQHF. The CDR3 DNA is TGTGCCAGCAGCTCGACAAATAGCAATCAGCCCCAGCATTTT. This rearrangement joins TRBV7-8 to TRBJ1-5; no firm D call. Trimming removed 4 bases at V and 0 bases at J, with 7 bases between. The CDR3 sequence is 14 residues long. Germline V gene lookup returns CDR1 SGHVS and CDR2 FQNEAQ. Drawing the rest from reference TRBV7-8 and TRBJ1-5, the complete variable domain is GAGVSQSPRYKVAKRGQDVALRCDPISGHVSLFWYQQALGQGPEFLTYFQNEAQLDKSGLPSDRFFAERPEGSVSTLKIQRTQQEDSAVYLCASSSTNSNQPQHFGDGTRLSIL.

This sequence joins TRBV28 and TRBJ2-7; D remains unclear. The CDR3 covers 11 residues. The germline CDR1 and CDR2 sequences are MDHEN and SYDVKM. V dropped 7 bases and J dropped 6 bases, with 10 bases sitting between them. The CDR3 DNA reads TGTGCCAGCACCCCTGGGCGCGAGCAGTACTTC. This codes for CASTPGREQYF.

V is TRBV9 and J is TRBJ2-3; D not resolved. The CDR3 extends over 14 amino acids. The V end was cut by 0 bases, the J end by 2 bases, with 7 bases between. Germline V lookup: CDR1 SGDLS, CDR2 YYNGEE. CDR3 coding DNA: TGTGCCAGCAGCGTAGGACTGTCCACAGATACGCAGTATTTT. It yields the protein CASSVGLSTDTQYF.

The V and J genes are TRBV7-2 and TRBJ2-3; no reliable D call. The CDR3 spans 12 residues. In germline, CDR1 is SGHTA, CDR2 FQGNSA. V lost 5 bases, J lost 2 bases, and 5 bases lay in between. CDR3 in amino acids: CASSQYTDTQYF. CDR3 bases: TGTGCCAGCAGCCAGTACACAGATACGCAGTATTTT. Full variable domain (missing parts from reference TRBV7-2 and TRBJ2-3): GAGVSQSPSNKVTEKGKDVELRCDPISGHTALYWYRQSLGQGLEFLIYFQGNSAPDKSGLPSDRFSAERTGGSVSTLTIQRTQQEDSAVYLCASSQYTDTQYFGPGTRLTVL.

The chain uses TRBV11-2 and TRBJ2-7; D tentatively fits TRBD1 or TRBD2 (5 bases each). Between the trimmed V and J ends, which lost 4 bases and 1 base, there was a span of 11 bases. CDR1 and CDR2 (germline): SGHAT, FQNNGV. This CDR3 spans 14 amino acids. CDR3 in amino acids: CASSWDRNSYEQYF. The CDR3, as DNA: TGTGCCAGCAGCTGGGACCGAAATTCCTACGAGCAGTACTTC.

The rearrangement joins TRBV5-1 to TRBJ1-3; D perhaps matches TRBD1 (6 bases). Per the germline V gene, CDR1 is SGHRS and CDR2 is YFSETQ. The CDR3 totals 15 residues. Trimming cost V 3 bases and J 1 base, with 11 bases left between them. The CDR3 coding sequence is TGCGCCAGCAGCTCGACACAGGGATCTGGAAACACCATATATTTT. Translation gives CASSSTQGSGNTIYF.

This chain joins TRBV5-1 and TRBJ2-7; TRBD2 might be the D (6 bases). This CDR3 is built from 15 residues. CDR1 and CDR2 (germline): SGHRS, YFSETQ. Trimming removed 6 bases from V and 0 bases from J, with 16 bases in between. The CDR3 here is CASTEGGSSSYEQYF. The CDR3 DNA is TGCGCCAGCACCGAGGGAGGTAGCAGCTCCTACGAGCAGTACTTC.

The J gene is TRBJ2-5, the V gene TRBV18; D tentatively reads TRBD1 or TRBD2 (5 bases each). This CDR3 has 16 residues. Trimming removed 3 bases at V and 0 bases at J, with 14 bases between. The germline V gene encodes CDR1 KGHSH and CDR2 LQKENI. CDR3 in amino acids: CASSPGVATYQETQYF. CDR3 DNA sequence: TGTGCCAGCTCACCGGGGGTAGCCACGTACCAAGAGACCCAGTACTTC.

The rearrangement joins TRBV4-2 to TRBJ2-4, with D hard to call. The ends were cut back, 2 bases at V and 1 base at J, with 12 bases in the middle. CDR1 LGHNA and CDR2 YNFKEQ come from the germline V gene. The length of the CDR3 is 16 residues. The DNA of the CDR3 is TGTGCCAGCAGCCAATATAAAAACGGGGCCAAAAACATTCAGTACTTC. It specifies CASSQYKNGAKNIQYF.

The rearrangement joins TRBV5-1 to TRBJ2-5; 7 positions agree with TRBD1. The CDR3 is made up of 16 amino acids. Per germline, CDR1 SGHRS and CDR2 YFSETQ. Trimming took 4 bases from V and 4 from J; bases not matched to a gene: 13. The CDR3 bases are TGCGCCAGCAGCCACGTTTTCCGGGACAGATTAGAGACCCAGTACTTC. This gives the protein CASSHVFRDRLETQYF.

The CDR3 nucleotides are TGTGCCAGTAGTACAAGGGGACAGGGGTATTACACCGGGGAGCTGTTTTTT. Amino acid sequence: CASSTRGQGYYTGELFF. The V gene is TRBV19, the J gene TRBJ2-2; the match to TRBD1 covers 10 bases. This CDR3 comprises 17 residues. V shed 4 bases and J 3 bases; nucleotides not matched to a gene: 8. From germline, CDR1 is LNHDA and CDR2 SQIVND (reference sequence).

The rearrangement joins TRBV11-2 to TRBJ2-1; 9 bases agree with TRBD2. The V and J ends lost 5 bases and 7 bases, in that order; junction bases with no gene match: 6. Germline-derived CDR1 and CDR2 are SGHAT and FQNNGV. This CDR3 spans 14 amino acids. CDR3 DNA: TGTGCCAGCAGCGCGGGACTAGCTTGGAATGAGCAGTTCTTC. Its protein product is CASSAGLAWNEQFF.

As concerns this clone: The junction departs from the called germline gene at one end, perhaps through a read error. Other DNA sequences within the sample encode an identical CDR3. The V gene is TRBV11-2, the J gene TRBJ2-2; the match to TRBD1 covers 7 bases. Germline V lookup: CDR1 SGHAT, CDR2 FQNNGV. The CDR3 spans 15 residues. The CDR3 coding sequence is TGTGCCAGCAGCACTTTACAGGGGAACACCGGGGAGCTGTTTTTC. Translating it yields CASSTLQGNTGELFF.

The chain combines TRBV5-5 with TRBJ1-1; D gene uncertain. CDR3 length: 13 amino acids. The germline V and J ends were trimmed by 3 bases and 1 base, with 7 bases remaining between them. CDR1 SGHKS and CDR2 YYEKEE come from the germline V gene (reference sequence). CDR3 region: CASSSLGNTEAFF. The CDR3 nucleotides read TGTGCCAGCAGCTCCCTAGGGAACACTGAAGCTTTCTTT.

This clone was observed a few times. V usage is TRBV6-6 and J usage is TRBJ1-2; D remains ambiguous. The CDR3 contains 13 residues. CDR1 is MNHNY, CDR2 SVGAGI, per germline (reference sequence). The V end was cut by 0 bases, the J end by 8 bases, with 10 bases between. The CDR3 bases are TGTGCCAGCAGTTACTCGAACCTGCTGGGCTACACCTTC. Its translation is CASSYSNLLGYTF.

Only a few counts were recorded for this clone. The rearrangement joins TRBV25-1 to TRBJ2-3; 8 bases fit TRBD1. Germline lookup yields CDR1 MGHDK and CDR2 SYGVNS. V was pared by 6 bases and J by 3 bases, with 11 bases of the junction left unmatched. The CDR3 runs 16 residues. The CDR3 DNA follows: TGTGCCAGCAGCAACCCGACAGGGGCTTCGACAGATACGCAGTATTTT. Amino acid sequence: CASSNPTGASTDTQYF.

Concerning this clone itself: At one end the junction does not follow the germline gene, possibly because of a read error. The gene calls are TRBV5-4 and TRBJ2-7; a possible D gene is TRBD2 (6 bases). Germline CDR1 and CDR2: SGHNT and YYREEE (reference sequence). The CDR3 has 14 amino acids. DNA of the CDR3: TGTGCCAGCAGTTTGGGGACTCTAGGGCGCGAGCAGTACTTC. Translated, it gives CASSLGTLGREQYF.

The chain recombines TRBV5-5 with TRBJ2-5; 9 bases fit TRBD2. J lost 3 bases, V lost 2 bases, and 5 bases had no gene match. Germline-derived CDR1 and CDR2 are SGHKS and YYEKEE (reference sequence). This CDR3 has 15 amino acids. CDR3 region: CASSFRVAGEETQYF. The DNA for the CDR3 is TGTGCCAGCAGCTTTCGGGTAGCGGGAGAAGAGACCCAGTACTTC. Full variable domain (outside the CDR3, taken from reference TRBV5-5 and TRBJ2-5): DAGVTQSPTHLIKTRGQQVTLRCSPISGHKSVSWYQQVLGQGPQFIFQYYEKEERGRGNFPDRFSARQFPNYSSELNVNALLLGDSALYLCASSFRVAGEETQYFGPGTRLLVL.

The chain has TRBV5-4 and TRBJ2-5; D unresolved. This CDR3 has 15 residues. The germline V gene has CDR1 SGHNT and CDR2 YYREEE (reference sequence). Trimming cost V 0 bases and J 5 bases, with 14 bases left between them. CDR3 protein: CASSLGGIVAETQYF. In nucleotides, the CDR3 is TGTGCCAGCAGCTTGGGGGGAATTGTCGCGGAGACCCAGTACTTC.